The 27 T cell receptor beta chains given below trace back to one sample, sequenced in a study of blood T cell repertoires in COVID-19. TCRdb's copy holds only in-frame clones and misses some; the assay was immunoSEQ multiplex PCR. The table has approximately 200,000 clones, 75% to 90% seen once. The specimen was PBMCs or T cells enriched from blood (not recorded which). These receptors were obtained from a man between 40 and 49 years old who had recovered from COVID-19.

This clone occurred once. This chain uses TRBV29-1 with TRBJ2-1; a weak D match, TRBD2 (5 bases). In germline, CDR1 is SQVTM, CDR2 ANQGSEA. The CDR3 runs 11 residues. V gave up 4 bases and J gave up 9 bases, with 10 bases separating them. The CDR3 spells CSVVLAGEQFF. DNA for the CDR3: TGCAGCGTTGTTCTAGCCGGTGAGCAGTTCTTC.

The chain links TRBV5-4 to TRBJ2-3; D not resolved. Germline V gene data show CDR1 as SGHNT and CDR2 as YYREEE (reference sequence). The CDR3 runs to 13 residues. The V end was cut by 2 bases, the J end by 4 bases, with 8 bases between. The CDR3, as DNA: TGTGCCAGCAGCTTTTTTTCCTCAGATACGCAGTATTTT. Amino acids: CASSFFSSDTQYF. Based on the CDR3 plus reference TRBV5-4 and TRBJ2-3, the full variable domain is ETGVTQSPTHLIKTRGQQVTLRCSSQSGHNTVSWYQQALGQGPQFIFQYYREEENGRGNFPPRFSGLQFPNYSSELNVNALELDDSALYLCASSFFSSDTQYFGPGTRLTVL.

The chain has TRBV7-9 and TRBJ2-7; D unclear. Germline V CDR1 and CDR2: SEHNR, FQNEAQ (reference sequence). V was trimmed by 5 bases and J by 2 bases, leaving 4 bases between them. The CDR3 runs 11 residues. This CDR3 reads CASSTTYEQYF. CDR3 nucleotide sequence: TGTGCCAGCAGCACAACCTACGAGCAGTACTTC.

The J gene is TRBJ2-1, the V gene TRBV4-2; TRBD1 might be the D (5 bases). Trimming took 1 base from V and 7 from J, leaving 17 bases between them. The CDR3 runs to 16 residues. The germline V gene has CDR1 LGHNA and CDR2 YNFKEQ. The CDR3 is CASSQVMETASNEQFF. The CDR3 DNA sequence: TGTGCCAGCAGCCAAGTAATGGAGACAGCGTCGAATGAGCAGTTCTTC.

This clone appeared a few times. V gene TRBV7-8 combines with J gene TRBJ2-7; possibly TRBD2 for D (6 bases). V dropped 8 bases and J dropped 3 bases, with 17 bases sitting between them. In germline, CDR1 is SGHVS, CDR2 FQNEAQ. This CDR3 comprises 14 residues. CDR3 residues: CASFPNRGGYEQYF. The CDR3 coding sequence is TGTGCCAGCTTCCCAAACCGGGGAGGCTACGAGCAGTACTTC.

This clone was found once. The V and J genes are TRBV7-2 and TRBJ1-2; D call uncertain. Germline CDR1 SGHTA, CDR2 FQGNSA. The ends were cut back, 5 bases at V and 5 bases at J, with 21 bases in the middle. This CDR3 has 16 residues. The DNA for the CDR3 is TGTGCCAGCAGCCCAGCCTGGACCGGGGTCTTTTATGGCTACACCTTC. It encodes CASSPAWTGVFYGYTF. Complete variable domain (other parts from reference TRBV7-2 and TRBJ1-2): GAGVSQSPSNKVTEKGKDVELRCDPISGHTALYWYRQSLGQGLEFLIYFQGNSAPDKSGLPSDRFSAERTGGSVSTLTIQRTQQEDSAVYLCASSPAWTGVFYGYTFGSGTRLTVV.

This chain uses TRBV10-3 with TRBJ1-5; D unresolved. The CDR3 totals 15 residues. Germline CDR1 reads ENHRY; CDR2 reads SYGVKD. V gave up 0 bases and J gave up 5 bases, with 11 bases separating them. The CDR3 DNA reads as TGTGCCATCAGTGAGTCAGCGGACGGTTATCAGCCCCAGCATTTT. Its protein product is CAISESADGYQPQHF.

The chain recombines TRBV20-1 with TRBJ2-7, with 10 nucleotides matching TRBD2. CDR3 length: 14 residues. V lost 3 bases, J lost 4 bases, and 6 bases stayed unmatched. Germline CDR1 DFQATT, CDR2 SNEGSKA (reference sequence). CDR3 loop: CSASPSSGSYEQYF. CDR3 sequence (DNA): TGCAGTGCTAGTCCCTCTAGCGGGAGTTACGAGCAGTACTTC.

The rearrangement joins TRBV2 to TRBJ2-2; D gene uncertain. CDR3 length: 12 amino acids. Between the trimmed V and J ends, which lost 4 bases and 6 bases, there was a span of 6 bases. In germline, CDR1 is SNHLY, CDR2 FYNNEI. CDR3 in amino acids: CASSVSAGELFF. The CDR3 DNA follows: TGTGCCAGCAGTGTAAGCGCCGGGGAGCTGTTTTTT.

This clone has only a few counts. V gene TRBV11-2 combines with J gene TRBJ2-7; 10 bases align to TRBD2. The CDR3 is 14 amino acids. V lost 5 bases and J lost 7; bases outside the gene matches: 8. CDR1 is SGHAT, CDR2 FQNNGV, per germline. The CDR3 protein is CASSTLAGGWEQYF. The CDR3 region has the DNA TGTGCCAGCAGCACCTTAGCGGGAGGCTGGGAGCAGTACTTC.

The CDR3 loop is CASSKKGYTGNTEAFF. The CDR3 DNA sequence: TGTGCCAGTAGTAAGAAGGGTTACACAGGGAACACTGAAGCTTTCTTT. The genes are TRBV19 and TRBJ1-1, with D possibly TRBD1 on 5 matching bases. CDR3 length equals 16 residues. V was trimmed by 4 bases and J by 1 base, leaving 16 bases between them. Looked up from germline, CDR1 is LNHDA and CDR2 is SQIVND (reference sequence).

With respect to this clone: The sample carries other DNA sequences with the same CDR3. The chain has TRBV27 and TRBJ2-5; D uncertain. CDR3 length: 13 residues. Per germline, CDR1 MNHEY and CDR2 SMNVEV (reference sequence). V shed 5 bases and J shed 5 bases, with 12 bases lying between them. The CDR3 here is CASSLSKRETQYF. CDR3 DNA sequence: TGTGCCAGCAGTCTTAGCAAAAGGGAGACCCAGTACTTC.

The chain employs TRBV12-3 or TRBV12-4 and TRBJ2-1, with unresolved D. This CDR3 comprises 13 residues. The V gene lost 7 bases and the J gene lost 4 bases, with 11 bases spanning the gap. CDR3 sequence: CASTTDFYNEQFF. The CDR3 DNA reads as TGTGCCAGCACGACTGACTTTTACAATGAGCAGTTCTTC.

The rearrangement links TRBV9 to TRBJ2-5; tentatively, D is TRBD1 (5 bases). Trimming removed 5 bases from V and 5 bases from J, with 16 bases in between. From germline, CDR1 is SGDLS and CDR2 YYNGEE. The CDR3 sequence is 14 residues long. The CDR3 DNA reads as TGTGCCAGCAGTTGGGAAAGGGGTGGGGAGACCCAGTACTTC. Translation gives CASSWERGGETQYF.

CDR3 coding DNA: TGTGCCATCAGTGTGTACACCCAAGAGACCCAGTACTTC. This gives the protein CAISVYTQETQYF. The rearrangement joins TRBV10-3 to TRBJ2-5; no definite D call. V gave up 4 bases and J gave up 1 base, with 7 bases separating them. This CDR3 contains 13 residues. CDR1 and CDR2 (germline): ENHRY, SYGVKD.

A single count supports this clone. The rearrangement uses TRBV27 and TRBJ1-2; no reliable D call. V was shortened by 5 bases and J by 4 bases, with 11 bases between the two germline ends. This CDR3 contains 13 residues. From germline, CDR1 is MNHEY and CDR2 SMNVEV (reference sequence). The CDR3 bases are TGTGCCAGCAGTACGGGGATCCTCTATGGCTACACCTTC. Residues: CASSTGILYGYTF.

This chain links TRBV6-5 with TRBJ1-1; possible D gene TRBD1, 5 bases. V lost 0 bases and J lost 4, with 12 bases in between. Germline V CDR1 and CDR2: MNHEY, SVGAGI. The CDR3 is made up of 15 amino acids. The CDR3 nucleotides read TGTGCCAGCAGTTACTCGGGGCGGGGGAGCACTGAAGCTTTCTTT. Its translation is CASSYSGRGSTEAFF.

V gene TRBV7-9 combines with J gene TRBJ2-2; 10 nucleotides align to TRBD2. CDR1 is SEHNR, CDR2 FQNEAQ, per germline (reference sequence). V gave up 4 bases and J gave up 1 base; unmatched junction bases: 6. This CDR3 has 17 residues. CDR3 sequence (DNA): TGTGCCAGCAGCTCGTGGACTAGCGGAGAGAACACCGGGGAGCTGTTTTTT. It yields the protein CASSSWTSGENTGELFF.

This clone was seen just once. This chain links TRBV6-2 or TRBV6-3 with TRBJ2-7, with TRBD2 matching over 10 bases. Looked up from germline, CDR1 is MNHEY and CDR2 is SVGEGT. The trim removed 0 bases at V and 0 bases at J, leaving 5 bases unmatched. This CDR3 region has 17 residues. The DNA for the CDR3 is TGTGCCAGCAGTTACTCGACTAGCGGGTTATTCTCCTACGAGCAGTACTTC. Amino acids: CASSYSTSGLFSYEQYF.

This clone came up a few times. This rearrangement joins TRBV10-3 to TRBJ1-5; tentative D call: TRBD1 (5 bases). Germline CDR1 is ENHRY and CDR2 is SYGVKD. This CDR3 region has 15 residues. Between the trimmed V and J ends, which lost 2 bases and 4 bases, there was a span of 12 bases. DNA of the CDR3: TGTGCCATCAGTGAGGTGGGCAGGGAAAATCAGCCCCAGCATTTT. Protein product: CAISEVGRENQPQHF.

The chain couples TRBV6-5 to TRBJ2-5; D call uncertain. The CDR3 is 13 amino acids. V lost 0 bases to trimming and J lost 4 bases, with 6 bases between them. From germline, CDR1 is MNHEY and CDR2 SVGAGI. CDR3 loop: CASSYSRRETQYF. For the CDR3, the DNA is TGTGCCAGCAGTTACTCGCGGAGAGAGACCCAGTACTTC.

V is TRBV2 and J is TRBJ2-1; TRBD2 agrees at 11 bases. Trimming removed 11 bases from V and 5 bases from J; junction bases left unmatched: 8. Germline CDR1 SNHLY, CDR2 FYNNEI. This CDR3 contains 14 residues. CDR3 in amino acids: CAAGGTSGHNEQFF. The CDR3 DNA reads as TGTGCCGCCGGAGGGACTAGCGGACACAATGAGCAGTTCTTC.

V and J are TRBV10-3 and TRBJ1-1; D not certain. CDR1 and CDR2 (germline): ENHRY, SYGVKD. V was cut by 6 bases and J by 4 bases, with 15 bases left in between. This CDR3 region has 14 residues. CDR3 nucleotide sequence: TGTGCCATCAGCACCAATCTAGAGGGCACTGAAGCTTTCTTT. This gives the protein CAISTNLEGTEAFF.

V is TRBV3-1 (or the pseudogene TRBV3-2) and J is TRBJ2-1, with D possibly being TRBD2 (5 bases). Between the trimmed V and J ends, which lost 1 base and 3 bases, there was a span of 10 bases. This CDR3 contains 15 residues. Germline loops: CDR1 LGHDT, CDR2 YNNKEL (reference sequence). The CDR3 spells CASSQGWESYNEQFF. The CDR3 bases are TGTGCCAGCAGCCAAGGGTGGGAGAGCTACAATGAGCAGTTCTTC.

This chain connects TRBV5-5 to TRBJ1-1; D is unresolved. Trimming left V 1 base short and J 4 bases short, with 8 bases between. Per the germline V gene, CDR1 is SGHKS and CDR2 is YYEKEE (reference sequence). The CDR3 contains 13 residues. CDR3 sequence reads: CASSLWGGTEAFF. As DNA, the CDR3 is TGTGCCAGCAGCTTGTGGGGAGGCACTGAAGCTTTCTTT. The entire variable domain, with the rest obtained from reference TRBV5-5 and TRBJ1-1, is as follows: DAGVTQSPTHLIKTRGQQVTLRCSPISGHKSVSWYQQVLGQGPQFIFQYYEKEERGRGNFPDRFSARQFPNYSSELNVNALLLGDSALYLCASSLWGGTEAFFGQGTRLTVV.

CDR3: CASRQLAGGGNEQFF. CDR3 coding DNA: TGTGCCAGTAGGCAACTAGCGGGAGGGGGAAATGAGCAGTTCTTC. V and J are TRBV19 and TRBJ2-1; 13 positions match TRBD2. CDR1 and CDR2 from the germline V gene are LNHDA and SQIVND (reference sequence). The CDR3 length is 15 residues. J gave up 7 bases and V 6 bases, and 6 bases lay outside the gene matches.

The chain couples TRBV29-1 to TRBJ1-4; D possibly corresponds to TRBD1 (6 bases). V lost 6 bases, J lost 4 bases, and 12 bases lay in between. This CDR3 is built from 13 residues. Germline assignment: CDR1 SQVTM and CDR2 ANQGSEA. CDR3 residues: CSVLDSYNEKLFF. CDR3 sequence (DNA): TGCAGCGTCTTGGACAGTTATAATGAAAAACTGTTTTTT.